This T cell receptor (beta chain) was documented in a study of Ad26.COV2.S vaccination and SARS-CoV-2 variants. Whole-study context: Intramuscularly, Ad26.COV2.S was given either once or twice, 56 days apart.

Here immunoSEQ multiplex PCR was the method, and the copy in TCRdb shows in-frame clones only, minus some. This table has about 350,000 clones, roughly 90% appearing once. Germline-derived CDR1 and CDR2 are LGHNA and YNFKEQ. The CDR3 runs to 15 residues. V gave up 3 bases and J gave up 5 bases; unmatched junction bases: 4. Stated treatment: roughly 18 received Ad26.COV2.S at low or high dose, single or two shots; roughly 5 received placebo; per-sample allocation not given. Sample collection was performed on day 63 after the first vaccine or placebo injection. The shot given was an Ad26 vector that makes Wuhan-strain SARS-CoV-2 spike.

The clonotype was recovered from a person between 18 and 60 years old who received the Ad26.COV2.S COVID-19 vaccine or a placebo. The chain couples TRBV4-2 to TRBJ2-2; 9 bases align to TRBD2. The sequences come from peripheral blood, collected in a trial of Ad26.COV2.S vaccine versus placebo. The CDR3 region has the DNA TGTGCCAGCAGCCATGGCCTAGCGGGAACCGGGGAGCTGTTTTTT. It encodes CASSHGLAGTGELFF.